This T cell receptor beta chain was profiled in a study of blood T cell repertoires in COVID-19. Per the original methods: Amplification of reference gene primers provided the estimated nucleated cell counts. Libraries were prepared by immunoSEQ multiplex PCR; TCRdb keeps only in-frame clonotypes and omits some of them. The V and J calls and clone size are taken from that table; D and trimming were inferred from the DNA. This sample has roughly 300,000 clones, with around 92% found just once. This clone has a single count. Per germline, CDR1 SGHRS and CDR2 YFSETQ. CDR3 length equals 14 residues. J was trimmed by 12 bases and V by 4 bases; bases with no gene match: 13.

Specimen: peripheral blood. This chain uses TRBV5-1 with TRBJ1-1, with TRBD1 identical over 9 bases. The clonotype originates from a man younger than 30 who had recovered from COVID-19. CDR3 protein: CASSQSRDRAVSFF. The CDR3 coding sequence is TGCGCCAGCAGCCAATCCCGGGACAGGGCTGTTTCTTTCTTT. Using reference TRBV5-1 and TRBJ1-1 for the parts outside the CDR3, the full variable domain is KAGVTQTPRYLIKTRGQQVTLSCSPISGHRSVSWYQQTPGQGLQFLFEYFSETQRNKGNFPGRFSGRQFSNSRSEMNVSTLELGDSALYLCASSQSRDRAVSFFGQGTRLTVV.